Sequencing of this TCR beta chain was carried out in a study of blood T cell repertoires in COVID-19. Overall study: In each case, the material was cDNA or gDNA derived from T cells, B-cell-depleted T cells, or PBMCs.

The assay was immunoSEQ multiplex PCR, and TCRdb's table has in-frame clones only and misses some. Seen here are roughly 250,000 clones, roughly 87% observed once, and the top ten hold approximately 7.6%. With 4 bases clipped from V and 2 bases from J, the junction kept 8 bases outside the gene matches. The CDR3 extends over 16 amino acids. Germline CDR1 and CDR2: LGHNA and YNFKEQ. The sequence was obtained from a man aged 55 to 70 who had recovered from COVID-19. Sequenced sample: peripheral blood. The chain combines TRBV4-2 with TRBJ1-1; 9 bases line up with TRBD1. This CDR3 reads CASSPSGTGFNTEAFF. Here the CDR3 DNA reads TGTGCCAGCAGCCCGTCCGGGACAGGGTTCAACACTGAAGCTTTCTTT.